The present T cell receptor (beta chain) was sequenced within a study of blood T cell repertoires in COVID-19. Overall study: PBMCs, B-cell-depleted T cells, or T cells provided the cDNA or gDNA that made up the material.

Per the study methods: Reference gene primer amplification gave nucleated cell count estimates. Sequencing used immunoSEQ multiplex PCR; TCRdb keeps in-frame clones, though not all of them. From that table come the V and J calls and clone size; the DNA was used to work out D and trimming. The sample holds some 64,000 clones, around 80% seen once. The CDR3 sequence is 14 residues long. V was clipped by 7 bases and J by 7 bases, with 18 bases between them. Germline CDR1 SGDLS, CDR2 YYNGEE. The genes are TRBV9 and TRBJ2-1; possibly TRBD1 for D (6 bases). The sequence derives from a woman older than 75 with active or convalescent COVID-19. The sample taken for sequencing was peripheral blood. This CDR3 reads CASSEGQGYNEQFF. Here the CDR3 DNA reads TGTGCCAGCTCCGAAGGGCAGGGGTATAATGAGCAGTTCTTC.